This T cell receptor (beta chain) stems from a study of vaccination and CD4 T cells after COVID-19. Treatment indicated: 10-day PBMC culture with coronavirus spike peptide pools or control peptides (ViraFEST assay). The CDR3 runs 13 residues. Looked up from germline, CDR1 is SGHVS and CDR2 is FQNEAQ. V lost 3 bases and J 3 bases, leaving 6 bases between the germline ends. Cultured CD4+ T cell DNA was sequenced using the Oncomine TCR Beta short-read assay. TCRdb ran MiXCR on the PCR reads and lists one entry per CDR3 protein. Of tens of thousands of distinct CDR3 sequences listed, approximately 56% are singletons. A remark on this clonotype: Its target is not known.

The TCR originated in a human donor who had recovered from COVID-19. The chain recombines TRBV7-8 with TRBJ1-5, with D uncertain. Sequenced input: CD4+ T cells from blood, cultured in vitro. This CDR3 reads CASSLSDNQPQHF. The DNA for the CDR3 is TGTGCCAGCAGCTTGTCCGACAATCAGCCCCAGCATTTT.